This T cell receptor beta chain was obtained from a study of PD-1 blockade in classical Hodgkin lymphoma. The study's findings and limits: Initiation of nivolumab under 1 year after ASCT led to exclusion of patients.

The table came from immunoSEQ multiplex PCR; TCRdb's copy has only in-frame clones and leaves some out. The table shows about 24,000 clones, with 69% occurring only once. Relapse was seen in all patients after autologous stem cell transplantation, and brentuximab vedotin exposure was variable. Comments on this clone: Its antigen remains unknown.

This CDR3 is built from 12 residues. V lost 7 bases and J 4 bases, leaving 10 bases between the germline ends. Germline CDR1 reads SQVTM; CDR2 reads ANQGSEA. The sequencing used peripheral blood mononuclear cells (PBMCs), collected at baseline. The TCR originated in a human donor with classical Hodgkin lymphoma. The chain carries TRBV29-1 and TRBJ1-4; D gene unclear. CDR3 DNA sequence: TGCAGCGCCGACGACGGTAATGAAAAACTGTTTTTT. Translated: CSADDGNEKLFF. The variable domain in full, completed from reference TRBV29-1 and TRBJ1-4, reads SAVISQKPSRDICQRGTSLTIQCQVDSQVTMMFWYRQQPGQSLTLIATANQGSEATYESGFVIDKFPISRPNLTFSTLTVSNMSPEDSSIYLCSADDGNEKLFFGSGTQLSVL.